The rows below give T cell receptor beta chains drawn from one sample of a study of T cells in localized non-small cell lung cancer. This table comes from immunoSEQ multiplex PCR, and its TCRdb copy is limited to in-frame clones, with some not included. The sample gives about 34,000 clones, about 90% of which show up once; around 4% is in the top ten. This material consisted of peripheral blood, taken before any cancer treatment. Receptor source: a woman between 35 and 70 years old with stage I lung adenocarcinoma. Each CDR3 is given with its conserved first and last residue. Fields, in order: V gene, J gene, D gene, clone size, CDR3 protein, CDR3 DNA. D genes are given only for firm matches. A row's size may be missing; if present it is once, few, many or a size class.

V gene: TRBV7-2; J gene: TRBJ1-2; D gene: TRBD1; clone size: -; CDR3 protein: CASSLEGTGLLTPYGYTF; CDR3 DNA: TGTGCCAGCAGCTTAGAGGGGACAGGGCTCCTGACGCCCTATGGCTACACCTTC
V gene: TRBV10-3; J gene: TRBJ1-2; D gene: TRBD1; clone size: -; CDR3 protein: CAISDLDRGANYGYTF; CDR3 DNA: TGTGCCATCAGTGACCTCGACAGGGGAGCTAACTATGGCTACACCTTC
V gene: TRBV7-9; J gene: TRBJ1-1; D gene: -; clone size: -; CDR3 protein: CASSFGEAMNTEAFF; CDR3 DNA: TGTGCCAGCAGCTTTGGAGAGGCCATGAACACTGAAGCTTTCTTT
V gene: TRBV7-7; J gene: TRBJ1-4; D gene: TRBD1; clone size: -; CDR3 protein: CASSFGTGWDEKLFF; CDR3 DNA: TGTGCTAGCAGCTTCGGGACAGGGTGGGATGAAAAACTGTTTTTT
V gene: TRBV10-3; J gene: TRBJ1-1; D gene: -; clone size: -; CDR3 protein: CAISSSASGTEAFF; CDR3 DNA: TGTGCCATCAGTTCCTCGGCCTCGGGAACTGAAGCTTTCTTT
V gene: TRBV7-3; J gene: TRBJ2-1; D gene: -; clone size: -; CDR3 protein: CASSLGQGNEQFF; CDR3 DNA: TGTGCCAGCAGCTTAGGGCAGGGCAATGAGCAGTTCTTC
V gene: TRBV7-2; J gene: TRBJ2-5; D gene: -; clone size: -; CDR3 protein: CASSSPGSPKQETQYF; CDR3 DNA: TGTGCCAGCAGCTCCCCCGGGTCACCGAAGCAAGAGACCCAGTACTTC
V gene: TRBV5-1; J gene: TRBJ2-3; D gene: TRBD1; clone size: -; CDR3 protein: CASSLSGGPTDTQYF; CDR3 DNA: TGCGCCAGCAGCTTGTCAGGGGGCCCCACAGATACGCAGTATTTT
V gene: TRBV23-1; J gene: TRBJ2-7; D gene: TRBD1; clone size: -; CDR3 protein: CASSQSGQGPHYEQYF; CDR3 DNA: TGCGCCAGCAGTCAATCCGGACAGGGCCCCCACTACGAGCAGTACTTC
V gene: TRBV5-1; J gene: TRBJ1-4; D gene: -; clone size: -; CDR3 protein: CASSLLQGATNEKLFF; CDR3 DNA: TGCGCCAGCAGCCTTCTCCAGGGCGCAACTAATGAAAAACTGTTTTTT
V gene: TRBV9; J gene: TRBJ2-7; D gene: -; clone size: -; CDR3 protein: CASSVAGTVSYEQYF; CDR3 DNA: TGTGCCAGCAGCGTAGCCGGGACGGTCTCCTACGAGCAGTACTTC
V gene: TRBV21-1; J gene: TRBJ1-5; D gene: -; clone size: once; CDR3 protein: CASSKEGQGKRPQHF; CDR3 DNA: TGTGCCAGCAGCAAAGAGGGACAGGGGAAAAGGCCCCAGCATTTT
V gene: TRBV11-3; J gene: TRBJ2-1; D gene: -; clone size: once; CDR3 protein: CASSPTAGNEQFF; CDR3 DNA: TGTGCCAGCAGCCCAACGGCGGGGAATGAGCAGTTCTTC
V gene: TRBV7-9; J gene: TRBJ1-3; D gene: TRBD1; clone size: -; CDR3 protein: CASSPQGVGDTIYF; CDR3 DNA: TGTGCCAGCAGCCCACAGGGGGTGGGAGACACCATATATTTT
V gene: TRBV7-2; J gene: TRBJ2-5; D gene: -; clone size: -; CDR3 protein: CASSLQGGRETQYF; CDR3 DNA: TGTGCCAGCAGCTTACAAGGGGGGCGGGAGACCCAGTACTTC
V gene: TRBV7-9; J gene: TRBJ1-1; D gene: -; clone size: -; CDR3 protein: CASSLVGRVTEAFF; CDR3 DNA: TGTGCCAGCAGCTTAGTCGGCAGGGTCACTGAAGCTTTCTTT
V gene: TRBV27; J gene: TRBJ1-5; D gene: -; clone size: -; CDR3 protein: CASTVGLHQPQHF; CDR3 DNA: TGTGCCAGCACTGTGGGCCTTCATCAGCCCCAGCATTTT
V gene: TRBV5-5; J gene: TRBJ2-1; D gene: TRBD2; clone size: -; CDR3 protein: CASSFGTSGGATEQFF; CDR3 DNA: TGTGCCAGCAGCTTTGGGACTAGCGGGGGGGCCACGGAGCAGTTCTTC
V gene: TRBV7-8; J gene: TRBJ2-7; D gene: -; clone size: -; CDR3 protein: CASSLFQGQSTKQYF; CDR3 DNA: TGTGCCAGCAGCTTATTCCAAGGACAGTCTACGAAGCAGTACTTC
V gene: TRBV15; J gene: TRBJ1-5; D gene: TRBD1; clone size: -; CDR3 protein: CATSRPGQARQPQHF; CDR3 DNA: TGTGCCACCAGCAGACCCGGACAGGCTAGGCAGCCCCAGCATTTT
V gene: TRBV15; J gene: TRBJ2-5; D gene: -; clone size: -; CDR3 protein: CATSRGPEETQYF; CDR3 DNA: TGTGCCACCAGCAGAGGACCCGAAGAGACCCAGTACTTC
V gene: TRBV4-2; J gene: TRBJ2-2; D gene: -; clone size: -; CDR3 protein: CASSQDLARDFTGELFF; CDR3 DNA: TGTGCCAGCAGCCAAGATCTGGCCCGGGATTTCACCGGGGAGCTGTTTTTT
V gene: TRBV29-1; J gene: TRBJ2-3; D gene: -; clone size: -; CDR3 protein: CSVDWSGVGGDTQYF; CDR3 DNA: TGCAGCGTTGACTGGTCCGGGGTAGGGGGTGATACGCAGTATTTT
V gene: TRBV15; J gene: TRBJ1-5; D gene: TRBD1; clone size: -; CDR3 protein: CATSRDSRGHQPQHF; CDR3 DNA: TGTGCCACCAGCAGAGATTCCAGGGGGCATCAGCCCCAGCATTTT